One and the same sample provided the 20 T cell receptor beta chains below, sequenced in a study of control samples from healthy donors and cancer patients. Generated by immunoSEQ multiplex PCR, the TCRdb table keeps only in-frame clones and is missing some. This sample yields 180,000 or so clones, of which 80% to 95% are seen a single time; roughly 4.3% belongs to the top ten. Sequencing was performed on blood. Source of these receptors: a woman in her sixties in good health.

In its sample, this clone was seen once. V usage is TRBV10-1 and J usage is TRBJ1-1, with TRBD1 as a possible D gene (5 bases). CDR3 length: 17 amino acids. Germline CDR1 is WNHNN and CDR2 is SYGVQD (reference sequence). Trimming shortened V by 0 bases and J by 4 bases, and 18 bases separated the two germline ends. The CDR3 DNA follows: TGCGCCAGCAGTGAGTCTAAGGTCGCAGGGTCGAGCACTGAAGCTTTCTTT. It specifies CASSESKVAGSSTEAFF.

The rearrangement links TRBV27 to TRBJ1-5, with 9 nucleotides matching TRBD1. J gave up 7 bases and V 5 bases, and 9 bases lay outside the gene matches. Germline V gene sequence: CDR1 MNHEY, CDR2 SMNVEV (reference sequence). The CDR3 is 15 amino acids. CDR3 region: CASSGGQGFKQPQHF. The CDR3 coding sequence is TGTGCCAGCAGTGGGGGACAGGGTTTCAAGCAGCCCCAGCATTTT.

This chain joins TRBV11-2 and TRBJ2-2; 10 bases agree with TRBD2. CDR3 size: 15 residues. V lost 6 bases to trimming and J lost 6 bases; unmatched junction nucleotides: 7. Germline-derived CDR1 and CDR2 are SGHAT and FQNNGV. Here the CDR3 reads CASSASGGAPGELFF. CDR3 bases: TGTGCCAGCAGTGCAAGCGGGGGGGCCCCCGGGGAGCTGTTTTTT.

The chain employs TRBV15 and TRBJ2-3; D tentatively fits TRBD1 or TRBD2 (5 bases each). Trimming removed 0 bases from V and 5 bases from J, with 12 bases in between. The CDR3 loop spans 15 amino acids. From germline, CDR1 is LNHNV and CDR2 YYDKDF (reference sequence). The CDR3 loop reads CATSRDPGTGDTQYF. DNA of the CDR3: TGTGCCACCAGCAGAGATCCAGGGACGGGAGATACGCAGTATTTT.

The chain has TRBV3-1 (or the pseudogene TRBV3-2) and TRBJ2-7; TRBD2 agrees at 7 bases. J gave up 5 bases and V 3 bases, and 10 bases lay outside the gene matches. The CDR3 runs 15 residues. The germline gives CDR1 LGHDT, CDR2 YNNKEL (reference sequence). The CDR3 loop is CASSHPMGGVHEQYF. CDR3 nucleotide sequence: TGTGCCAGCAGCCATCCAATGGGGGGGGTCCACGAGCAGTACTTC.

This sequence joins TRBV30 and TRBJ2-3; no reliable D call. V lost 3 bases and J lost 6, with 19 bases in between. Germline CDR1 is GTSNPN and CDR2 is SVGIG (reference sequence). This CDR3 region has 15 residues. CDR3 DNA sequence: TGTGCCTGGAGCGCTAAGGTCCCGTCTTCGGATACGCAGTATTTT. Its translation is CAWSAKVPSSDTQYF. The full variable domain, rest sourced from reference TRBV30 and TRBJ2-3, is SQTIHQWPATLVQPVGSPLSLECTVEGTSNPNLYWYRQAAGRGLQLLFYSVGIGQISSEVPQNLSASRPQDRQFILSSKKLLLSDSGFYLCAWSAKVPSSDTQYFGPGTRLTVL.

This clone was counted a single time. For the CDR3, the DNA is TGTGCCAGCAGACCCGGGACAGGGCTCGAAAGAGGCTACACCTTC. Its protein product is CASRPGTGLERGYTF. This chain joins TRBV2 and TRBJ1-2; TRBD1 matches 9 bases. CDR3 size: 15 residues. CDR1 is SNHLY, CDR2 FYNNEI, per germline. The V gene end was trimmed by 6 bases and the J gene end by 8 bases; junction bases not matched to a gene: 13.

This chain connects TRBV9 to TRBJ1-1; weak D call: TRBD1 (5 bases). The CDR3 has 13 amino acids. With 7 bases removed from V and 3 bases from J, the gap between germline ends came to 13 bases. Germline V lookup: CDR1 SGDLS, CDR2 YYNGEE. CDR3 in amino acids: CASAIAGHTEAFF. In DNA, the CDR3 is TGTGCCAGCGCTATTGCGGGGCACACTGAAGCTTTCTTT.

CDR3: CASSQGAGGYTF. In DNA form, the CDR3 reads TGTGCCAGCAGCCAGGGGGCGGGGGGCTACACCTTC. The rearrangement uses TRBV4-2 and TRBJ1-2; tentative D call: TRBD1 (6 bases). This CDR3 spans 12 amino acids. Trimming cost V 3 bases and J 8 bases, with 10 bases left between them. Germline CDR1 LGHNA, CDR2 YNFKEQ.

V is TRBV5-1 and J is TRBJ1-6; 10 nucleotides match TRBD1. Germline V gene lookup returns CDR1 SGHRS and CDR2 YFSETQ. The ends lost 7 bases at V and 4 bases at J; junction bases unmatched: 11. The CDR3 extends over 17 amino acids. The CDR3 DNA is TGCGCCAGCTGTATGAGCGGGACAGGGGTTTATAATTCACCCCTCCACTTT. This gives the protein CASCMSGTGVYNSPLHF.

This chain links TRBV5-4 with TRBJ1-1, with 12 nucleotides matching TRBD1. The trim removed 4 bases at V and 5 bases at J, leaving 12 bases unmatched. From germline, CDR1 is SGHNT and CDR2 YYREEE (reference sequence). CDR3 length: 17 amino acids. The CDR3 DNA follows: TGTGCCAGCAGCACCCGGGACAGGGGGCGTTTTGGGACTGAAGCTTTCTTT. Encoded protein: CASSTRDRGRFGTEAFF.

V and J are TRBV11-3 and TRBJ2-5; the D is unclear. This CDR3 has 12 amino acids. The V end lost 5 bases, the J end lost 5 bases, and 9 bases lay between the germline ends. Germline values: CDR1 SGHNT, CDR2 YENEEA. The CDR3 DNA sequence: TGTGCCAGCAGCCGTCTCGGGGAGACCCAGTACTTC. It specifies CASSRLGETQYF.

The chain couples TRBV27 to TRBJ1-6; D remains ambiguous. Trimming took off 6 bases at V and 8 bases at J, with 11 bases between the two ends. Germline loops: CDR1 MNHEY, CDR2 SMNVEV (reference sequence). This CDR3 has 13 residues. CDR3 region: CASRAIMYSPLHF. CDR3 nucleotides: TGTGCCAGCAGAGCGATTATGTATTCACCCCTCCACTTT.

The chain employs TRBV5-1 and TRBJ1-1; D uncertain. There are 15 residues in the CDR3. Germline V gene lookup returns CDR1 SGHRS and CDR2 YFSETQ. Between the trimmed V and J ends, which lost 2 bases and 2 bases, there was a span of 13 bases. The CDR3 region is CASSFLAGLNTEAFF. The CDR3 bases are TGCGCCAGCAGCTTTCTCGCAGGCCTCAACACTGAAGCTTTCTTT.

The chain has TRBV7-8 and TRBJ1-1; TRBD1 might be the D (6 bases). CDR3 size: 15 residues. CDR1 and CDR2 from the germline V gene are SGHVS and FQNEAQ. V shed 4 bases and J shed 1 base, with 13 bases lying between them. The CDR3 DNA reads as TGTGCCAGCAGCTCATACGGACAGAAGAACACTGAAGCTTTCTTT. Translating it yields CASSSYGQKNTEAFF.

The V and J genes are TRBV5-1 and TRBJ2-5, with D possibly matching TRBD2 (6 bases). Trimming cost V 5 bases and J 2 bases, with 13 bases left between them. Germline values: CDR1 SGHRS, CDR2 YFSETQ. The CDR3 runs to 14 residues. The CDR3 reads CASRPASAQETQYF. The CDR3 DNA reads as TGCGCCAGCAGGCCCGCTAGCGCACAAGAGACCCAGTACTTC.

This rearrangement joins TRBV11-2 to TRBJ2-7; 7 positions match TRBD2. Germline CDR1 and CDR2: SGHAT and FQNNGV. The CDR3 runs to 15 residues. Germline trimming cut 3 bases from V and 0 bases from J; bases unmatched to any gene: 5. The CDR3 protein is CASSFERGSSYEQYF. The CDR3 DNA is TGTGCCAGCAGCTTTGAGCGGGGAAGCTCCTACGAGCAGTACTTC.

As regards this clone: At one of its ends the junction is not consistent with the germline gene, which may arise from a read error. The rearrangement links TRBV7-7 to TRBJ2-5; 9 bases map to TRBD1. CDR1 and CDR2 (germline): SSHAT, FNYEAQ (reference sequence). This CDR3 region has 16 residues. CDR3: CASSLRPGQGEETQYF. In DNA form, the CDR3 reads TGTGCTAGCAGCTTAAGACCGGGACAGGGAGAAGAGACCCAGTACTTC.

V gene TRBV5-1 combines with J gene TRBJ1-1; D is unclear. Trimming pared 4 bases from V and 1 base from J, leaving 14 bases between. The CDR3 totals 15 residues. CDR1 SGHRS and CDR2 YFSETQ come from the germline V gene. The CDR3 spells CASSPRAGSNTEAFF. The CDR3 DNA sequence: TGCGCCAGCAGCCCGAGGGCGGGGTCGAACACTGAAGCTTTCTTT.

The rearrangement uses TRBV5-4 and TRBJ2-2; D is perhaps TRBD1 (5 bases). From germline, CDR1 is SGHNT and CDR2 YYREEE (reference sequence). This CDR3 comprises 14 residues. V dropped 3 bases and J dropped 1 base, with 7 bases sitting between them. The CDR3 sequence: CASSSTGNTGELFF. The CDR3 region has the DNA TGTGCCAGCAGCTCAACAGGGAACACCGGGGAGCTGTTTTTT.